This T cell receptor (beta chain) stems from a study of T cells in Graves' hyperthyroidism and ophthalmopathy (dated by TCRdb to between 2018 and 2020). Study-level background: Peripheral blood samples were taken at the time of initial diagnosis, prior to any treatment. Following sampling, methimazole starting at 30 mg daily was given to hyperthyroidism patients, and high-dose intravenous methylprednisolone was given to ophthalmopathy patients. TCR Vbeta CDR3 sequencing of around 130 peripheral blood samples (roughly 41 ophthalmopathy, 75 hyperthyroidism and roughly 17 progressor patients) is reported in the paper. For training and testing, the 100 patients in the discovery cohort were randomly divided in a 7:3 ratio. To identify TCR V-J signatures that set the groups apart, the researchers used a discovery cohort of 95 to 100 patients, made up of under 50 with Graves' ophthalmopathy and 55 to 65 with stable Graves' hyperthyroidism. Thyroid tissue and blood T-cell repertoires from several Graves' hyperthyroidism patients were also compared in the study. Prospective prediction of ophthalmopathy was tested in an independent validation cohort consisting of fewer than 20 hyperthyroidism patients and over 15 patients who later progressed to ophthalmopathy.

Hyperthyroidism patients were aged 18 to 65 years and newly diagnosed, with disease duration of less than 2 months. The study excluded patients with uncontrolled infections, other autoimmune diseases, pregnancy or lactation. Diagnoses were established on the basis of clinical symptoms, serum thyroxine and TRAb, thyroid ultrasound, and orbital computed tomography. Blood from progressor patients was collected at the time of first diagnosis with hyperthyroidism, before any ophthalmopathy symptoms had appeared. PBMCs were isolated from 10 ml of fresh peripheral blood by Ficoll-Paque density gradient centrifugation. Progressor patients were initially diagnosed with Graves' hyperthyroidism and developed ophthalmopathy during follow-up. Trizol reagent was used to extract total RNA, and RNA quality was then checked on an Agilent 2100 Bioanalyzer. This clonotype was counted many times. It has no known antigen specificity. Per-base quality was not reported, and no clone a single base away is much larger than it.

Here V drops 2 bases and J drops 3 bases, and the junction holds 9 bases not matched to any gene. The CDR3 numbers 17 residues from cysteine through phenylalanine. CDR3 DNA only is kept here, 51 bases in frame from base 1. Paper-wide results and their limitations: Most expanded thyroid clonotypes (frequency above 0.001) were also found in blood, which suggests that blood repertoires may mirror thyroid immune responses. In validation, the model predicted progression to ophthalmopathy with 55% to 71% sensitivity and roughly 75% specificity, a median of 6.5 months before onset. Sample size was not statistically predetermined, and investigators were not blinded to group allocation. A 13 V-J signature model separated ophthalmopathy from stable hyperthyroidism, with around 90% sensitivity and 81.08% specificity in cross-validation and 80%/75% in testing.

Amplification of TCR beta CDR3 regions was carried out from RNA transcripts. For the first round of RT-PCR on the TCR CDR3, the HTBI primer set was used together with the Qiagen OneStep RT-PCR kit. A second multiplex PCR round built the libraries, followed by size selection and purification. The libraries were sequenced on an Illumina HiSeq2000 using paired-end 100 bp reads. From the authors' description of their analysis: Raw data were processed with SOAPnuke, discarding reads with adapters, uncalled bases, mean Phred below 15, or no exact constant-primer or identifier match. COPE v1.2.5 was used to merge high-quality paired reads, and clonotypes were defined as unique nucleotide sequences. Clonotypes were aligned to IMGT TRBV, TRBD and TRBJ reference segments using MiTCR v1.1. The analysis was restricted to V-J combinations with a frequency above 0.0001, which together covered 98% to 99.2% of the repertoires. The TCS score was defined as the ratio of F50 (clonal expansion) to E x V (chaos), calculated using BLOSUM62-based TCRdist between CDR3 peptides within each V-J. Welch's t-statistics and random forest reduced fewer than 550 V-J features to roughly 13, which were used in a naive Bayes classifier (R e1071). TCRdb's own reprocessing of the public reads used fastp at Q25 and MiXCR and kept productive beta chains. One record per CDR3 amino acid sequence lists the most common genes and DNA. The V and J calls and clone size come from TCRdb's table, not from the authors' own analysis. The sample data list more than 300,000 distinct CDR3 sequences, and about 17% of these were observed just once. Roughly a third of the sample belongs to the ten largest clones.

Sequencing used blood. This clonotype originated in a woman in her thirties with Graves' hyperthyroidism that later progressed to Graves' ophthalmopathy. In this chain, TRBV12-3 or TRBV12-4 is recombined with TRBJ2-5, and TRBD2 aligns with 10 junction nucleotides. The CDR3 region has the sequence CASSLRFLAGVEETQYF. The DNA sequence follows: TGTGCCAGCAGTTTACGATTTCTAGCGGGAGTTGAAGAGACCCAGTACTTC.